Listed below are T cell receptor beta chains from one sample, sequenced in a study of T-cell memory formation after mild COVID-19. Each CDR3 protein gets one entry after TCRdb re-called the 5' RACE reads with MiXCR. The repertoire holds tens of thousands of distinct CDR3 sequences, roughly 26% seen once, with roughly 47% in the top ten. The sample comprised PBMCs or a T cell subset sorted from them (not recorded which). Receptors were obtained from a man aged 18-30 years who had mild COVID-19 (a few samples of this study predate the infection). Cell type and time point are not known. CDR3s include the opening cysteine and the closing phenylalanine or tryptophan. A D gene is named only where the DNA matches it firmly. Clone size is shown for a subset of rows, as once, few, many or a class of expanded clone.

clone size	J gene	V gene	D gene	CDR3 DNA	CDR3 protein
few	TRBJ2-3	TRBV7-9	TRBD1	TGTGCCAGCAGCTTAGATGGACAGGGCACAGATACGCAGTATTTT	CASSLDGQGTDTQYF
NA	TRBJ2-5	TRBV5-5	NA	TGTGCCAGCAGCTTGAAGACAGTACAAGAGACCCAGTACTTC	CASSLKTVQETQYF
few	TRBJ2-3	TRBV5-1	TRBD2	TGCGCCAGCAGCTTGGGCCTAGCGGGGGGGCCAGATACGCAGTATTTT	CASSLGLAGGPDTQYF
few	TRBJ2-2	TRBV5-1	TRBD2	TGCGCCAGCAGTCTCCCGGGGGGGCCCGGGGAGCTGTTTTTT	CASSLPGGPGELFF
NA	TRBJ1-4	TRBV6-5	TRBD1	TGTGCCAGCAGTTACTTGACAGGGGCGGGAAAACTGTTTTTT	CASSYLTGAGKLFF
few	TRBJ2-5	TRBV6-5	NA	TGTGCCAGCAGGGTACTCTCGGGGGGCGCGTTACGCCAAGAGACCCAGTACTTC	CASRVLSGGALRQETQYF
NA	TRBJ1-1	TRBV11-2	NA	TGTGCCAGCAGCCAGGGACACATCATGAACACTGAAGCTTTCTTT	CASSQGHIMNTEAFF
NA	TRBJ2-1	TRBV7-2	NA	TGTGCCAGCAGCCCAAAAGGGGGCGGGGTGGGGCAGTTCTTC	CASSPKGGGVGQFF
NA	TRBJ2-1	TRBV5-1	TRBD1	TGCGCCAGCAGCTTGTTCCCCGGGACAGGTCGCCCTGAGCAGTTCTTC	CASSLFPGTGRPEQFF
few	TRBJ2-1	TRBV9	TRBD2	TGTGCCAGCAGCGTAGGAGGAGCGGGGGGAGCAGCGCAAAAGCAGTTCTTC	CASSVGGAGGAAQKQFF
NA	TRBJ2-3	TRBV6-2/TRBV6-3	TRBD2	TGTGCCAGCAGCCAGCGAGGTAGCGGGGGGCCGTTAGATACGCAGTATTTT	CASSQRGSGGPLDTQYF
few	TRBJ2-5	TRBV7-8	NA	TGTGCCAGCAGCTTCAACCCCCCTGGGGAGACCCAGTACTTC	CASSFNPPGETQYF
few	TRBJ1-3	TRBV11-2	NA	TGTGCCAGCAGCATTAGCGGCGACGGCTCGCGCGGAAACACCATATATTTT	CASSISGDGSRGNTIYF
NA	TRBJ2-5	TRBV20-1	NA	TGCAGTGCTAGAGTCGGGCCCGGCCAAGAGACCCAGTACTTC	CSARVGPGQETQYF
few	TRBJ2-5	TRBV7-2	NA	TGTGCCAGCAGCACCATACTGGATGAGACCCAGTACTTC	CASSTILDETQYF
few	TRBJ1-2	TRBV7-2	NA	TGTGCCAGCAGCTCCGATATGACAGGCTTCTATGGCTACACCTTC	CASSSDMTGFYGYTF
few	TRBJ2-7	TRBV7-9	TRBD2	TGTGCCAGCAGCTTTGGACTAGCGGTCTACGAGCAGTACTTC	CASSFGLAVYEQYF
few	TRBJ2-2	TRBV29-1	NA	TGCAGCGTTGAGGTTGAGGGGGAGCTGTTTTTT	CSVEVEGELFF
NA	TRBJ1-5	TRBV6-6	NA	TGTGCCAGCAGCCCCGGGAGGGCTGTTCAGCCCCAGCATTTT	CASSPGRAVQPQHF
once	TRBJ1-5	TRBV5-8	NA	TGTGCCAGCAGCTTTGAGGGATTTAGCAATCAGCCCCAGCATTTT	CASSFEGFSNQPQHF
NA	TRBJ2-3	TRBV29-1	TRBD2	TGCAGCGTTGCGGGGGAGGGGACCACAGATACGCAGTATTTT	CSVAGEGTTDTQYF
NA	TRBJ2-1	TRBV5-4	NA	TGTGCCAGCAGCTTGGCCGCACGGGAGCAGTTCTTC	CASSLAAREQFF
many	TRBJ2-1	TRBV4-3	TRBD2	TGCGCCAGCAGCCAACTAGCGGGGGGGAATTACAATGAGCAGTTCTTC	CASSQLAGGNYNEQFF
few	TRBJ1-1	TRBV7-9	NA	TGTGCCAGCAGCTTGGGACAGAACACTGAAGCTTTCTTT	CASSLGQNTEAFF
few	TRBJ2-2	TRBV24-1	NA	TGTGCCACCAGTGATACGAATCAGGGCGCCCTGAACACCGGGGAGCTGTTTTTT	CATSDTNQGALNTGELFF
NA	TRBJ1-2	TRBV7-9	TRBD1	TGTGCCAGCAGCTCCCCGGACAGGGGCCTTGGAGGCTACACCTTC	CASSSPDRGLGGYTF
few	TRBJ2-1	TRBV29-1	NA	TGCAGCGTTGAAGACCCCCGGCGTACTGACGGCGAAGAGCAGTTCTTC	CSVEDPRRTDGEEQFF
NA	TRBJ1-1	TRBV29-1	NA	TGCAGCGTTGTCACGGTTAACACTGAAGCTTTCTTT	CSVVTVNTEAFF
NA	TRBJ2-1	TRBV7-2	NA	TGTGCCAGCAGCCCAGGGAGGACGTCCTACAATGAGCAGTTCTTC	CASSPGRTSYNEQFF
few	TRBJ2-1	TRBV5-4	TRBD2	TGTGCCAGCGGCCCGGGGGGGGCCAGCCCCTACAATGAGCAGTTCTTC	CASGPGGASPYNEQFF
few	TRBJ2-1	TRBV4-1	NA	TGCGCCAGCAGCCCGCTAGCTTATTCGGGGGTCAATGAGCAGTTCTTC	CASSPLAYSGVNEQFF
few	TRBJ2-1	TRBV19	TRBD2	TGTGCCAGTAGTATCCTAGCGGGGGACCCCTCCTACAATGAGCAGTTCTTC	CASSILAGDPSYNEQFF
NA	TRBJ2-3	TRBV6-5	TRBD2	TGTGCCAGCAGCTCTGCCGGACTAGCGGGGGGTAATACGCAGTATTTT	CASSSAGLAGGNTQYF
NA	TRBJ2-1	TRBV12-3/TRBV12-4	TRBD2	TGTGCCAGCAGTCTTGAGCATGGAGCGGGGCGGGACAATGAGCAGTTCTTC	CASSLEHGAGRDNEQFF
NA	TRBJ2-3	TRBV29-1	NA	TGCAGCGAGTCTAGCGCTAGCACAGATACGCAGTATTTT	CSESSASTDTQYF
few	TRBJ2-7	TRBV6-2/TRBV6-3	TRBD2	TGTGCCAGCAGTTACTCGAGATCGGGGGGGCCCCCTCTCGAGCAGTACTTC	CASSYSRSGGPPLEQYF
many	TRBJ1-1	TRBV20-1	NA	TGCAGTGCTAGGGGGGGTGAGGGCTCCCTAGTAGCTTTCTTT	CSARGGEGSLVAFF